The 8 T cell receptor beta chains in this list originate from one sample, sequenced in a study of regulatory T cells in long-lasting Graves disease. Time point in this sample: persistent/refractory GD, antithyroid drugs over 5 years with positive TRAb. PBMC-derived RNA was used for the TCR library. Through Arm-PCR of CDR3 regions and iRepertoire HTBI primers, TCR beta libraries were built. From the multiplex PCR reads, TCRdb called clonotypes with MiXCR, one entry per CDR3 protein. The sample includes hundreds of thousands of distinct CDR3 sequences, 21% of them seen just once. The source was peripheral blood mononuclear cells (PBMCs), collected when the disease was refractory, from a patient treated with antithyroid drugs. The source of these receptors is a female donor with Graves disease.

Ten or more counts support this clonotype. This chain connects TRBV13 to TRBJ1-4; tentative D call: TRBD1 (5 bases). Germline CDR1 is PRHDT and CDR2 is FYEKMQ (reference sequence). Trimming pared 2 bases from V and 8 bases from J, leaving 9 bases between. The CDR3 sequence is 13 residues long. In DNA form, the CDR3 reads TGTGCCAGCAGCTTACCAGGGACCGAAAAACTGTTTTTT. It codes for CASSLPGTEKLFF.

This chain links TRBV29-1 with TRBJ2-5; D remains unclear. The V gene's germline CDR1 is SQVTM and CDR2 ANQGSEA. CDR3 size: 14 residues. Trimming removed 3 bases from V and 1 base from J, with 12 bases in between. The CDR3 DNA is TGCAGCGTTGAGGGATTGGAACTCCAAGAGACCCAGTACTTC. This codes for CSVEGLELQETQYF.

This clonotype was picked up a small number of times. J is TRBJ1-6 and V is TRBV5-6; D possibly corresponds to TRBD1 (5 bases). The ends were cut back, 0 bases at V and 7 bases at J, with 14 bases in the middle. In germline, CDR1 is SGHDT, CDR2 YYEEEE. The CDR3 extends over 16 amino acids. The CDR3 DNA follows: TGTGCCAGCAGCTTGGGTCCGGGGGTCGGAAATTCACCCCTCCACTTT. Encoded protein: CASSLGPGVGNSPLHF.

Many counts were recorded for this clonotype. The rearrangement links TRBV4-1 to TRBJ1-2; 9 bases map to TRBD1. CDR1 is MGHRA, CDR2 YSYEKL, per germline. The CDR3 consists of 15 residues. J lost 3 bases, V lost 0 bases, and 2 bases had no gene match. Here the CDR3 reads CASSQEGQGDYGYTF. The CDR3 coding sequence is TGCGCCAGCAGCCAAGAGGGACAGGGAGACTATGGCTACACCTTC.

In its sample, this clonotype was seen many times. This rearrangement joins TRBV28 to TRBJ1-5; no definite D call. Trimming shortened V by 6 bases and J by 4 bases, and 13 bases separated the two germline ends. This CDR3 contains 14 residues. Germline assignment: CDR1 MDHEN and CDR2 SYDVKM. The CDR3 nucleotides are TGTGCCAGCAGCCACCCCGACCTAAATCAGCCCCAGCATTTT. Its protein is CASSHPDLNQPQHF.

This clonotype was detected many times. The chain combines TRBV3-1 with TRBJ1-5; 8 bases align to TRBD1. CDR1 LGHDT and CDR2 YNNKEL come from the germline V gene (reference sequence). V gave up 0 bases and J gave up 5 bases; unmatched junction bases: 15. The CDR3 sequence is 19 residues long. This chain's CDR3 is CASSQDILGTGTKHQPQHF. The CDR3 DNA reads TGTGCCAGCAGCCAAGATATTCTGGGGACAGGAACGAAACATCAGCCCCAGCATTTT.

This clonotype was recorded many times. The chain couples TRBV10-2 to TRBJ2-7; 9 positions agree with TRBD1. The germline gives CDR1 WSHSY, CDR2 SAAADI. The CDR3 contains 16 residues. Trimming cost V 4 bases and J 2 bases; bases outside gene matches: 9. Here the CDR3 reads CASSGPTGGLTYEQYF. The CDR3 DNA reads TGCGCCAGCAGTGGCCCAACAGGGGGCCTTACCTACGAGCAGTACTTC.

This clonotype was picked up many times. The V call is TRBV28, the J call TRBJ2-7; 7 bases line up with TRBD1. V shed 7 bases, J shed 3 bases, and the junction held 9 bases outside the gene matches. CDR1 is MDHEN, CDR2 SYDVKM, per germline. The CDR3 loop spans 14 amino acids. The CDR3 reads CASTPAGGDYEQYF. The CDR3 DNA reads as TGTGCCAGCACCCCCGCAGGGGGAGACTACGAGCAGTACTTC.